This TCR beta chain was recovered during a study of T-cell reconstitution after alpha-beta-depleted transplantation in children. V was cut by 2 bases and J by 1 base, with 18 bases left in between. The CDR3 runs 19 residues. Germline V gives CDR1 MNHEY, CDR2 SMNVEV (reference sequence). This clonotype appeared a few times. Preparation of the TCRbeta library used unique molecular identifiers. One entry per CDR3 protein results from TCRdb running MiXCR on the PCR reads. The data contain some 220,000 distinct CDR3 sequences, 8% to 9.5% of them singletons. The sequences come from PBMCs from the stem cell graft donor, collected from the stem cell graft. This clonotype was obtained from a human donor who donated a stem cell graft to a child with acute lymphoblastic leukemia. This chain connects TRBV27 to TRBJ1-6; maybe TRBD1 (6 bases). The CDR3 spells CASSLRQGMSNSYNSPLHF. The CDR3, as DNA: TGTGCCAGCAGTTTAAGGCAGGGGATGTCGAATTCCTATAATTCACCCCTCCACTTT.